This record looks at one T cell receptor (beta chain) sequence and its context. Its target is unknown. This table comes from immunoSEQ multiplex PCR, and its TCRdb copy is limited to in-frame clones, with some not included. Among 9,500 to 10,000 clones listed, over 60% were seen once. The junction had 6 bases not matched to a gene; V was cut back by 3 bases and J by 8 bases. The CDR3 consists of 15 residues. The V gene's germline CDR1 is KGHSH and CDR2 LQKENI. This specimen belongs to a study of T cells and copy number aberrations in small-cell lung cancer. The study, taken as a whole, reports: The study's sample size was small, so findings need validation.

The chain is built from TRBV18 and TRBJ1-4; 10 bases agree with TRBD1. This TCR derives from a man aged 55 to 69 with small cell lung cancer. Sequenced input: normal tissue next to the tumor. This CDR3 is CASSPRTGGEEKLFF. The CDR3 DNA sequence: TGTGCCAGCTCACCGAGGACAGGGGGTGAGGAAAAACTGTTTTTT.